Below, 21 T cell receptor beta chains from the same sample are listed, as sequenced in a study of early T cells in non-severe SARS-CoV-2 infection. TCRdb processed the 5' RACE reads anew with MiXCR; each CDR3 protein has one entry. This table holds tens of thousands of distinct CDR3 sequences, almost 5.5% found once. The sample was whole blood, taken at baseline. These receptors came from an adult who was a healthcare worker with PCR-confirmed SARS-CoV-2 infection or an uninfected control (not recorded which).

This clonotype was seen repeatedly, ten times or more. The chain has TRBV10-3 and TRBJ2-5, with D uncertain. The CDR3 is made up of 13 amino acids. Trimming shortened V by 3 bases and J by 0 bases, and 5 bases separated the two germline ends. Germline CDR1 reads ENHRY; CDR2 reads SYGVKD. Written as DNA, the CDR3 is TGTGCCATCAGTGATGTGTACCAAGAGACCCAGTACTTC. Amino acid sequence: CAISDVYQETQYF.

The chain has TRBV9 and TRBJ2-3; possible D gene TRBD1, 6 bases. The CDR3 runs 15 residues. Germline V gene sequence: CDR1 SGDLS, CDR2 YYNGEE. V dropped 0 bases and J dropped 4 bases, with 12 bases sitting between them. CDR3: CASSVGQANSDTQYF. The CDR3 DNA reads as TGTGCCAGCAGCGTAGGACAGGCCAATTCAGATACGCAGTATTTT. The full variable domain, in which reference TRBV9 and TRBJ2-3 provide the parts outside the CDR3, is DSGVTQTPKHLITATGQRVTLRCSPRSGDLSVYWYQQSLDQGLQFLIQYYNGEERAKGNILERFSAQQFPDLHSELNLSSLELGDSALYFCASSVGQANSDTQYFGPGTRLTVL.

This chain links TRBV25-1 with TRBJ1-2; D remains unclear. This CDR3 has 14 amino acids. Germline CDR1 is MGHDK and CDR2 is SYGVNS. The V gene lost 1 base and the J gene lost 4 bases, with 10 bases spanning the gap. In nucleotides, the CDR3 is TGTGCCAGCAGTGAATTGCAACAGATCTATGGCTACACCTTC. Translating it yields CASSELQQIYGYTF.

This clonotype was seen at least ten times. The chain has TRBV18 and TRBJ1-1; 7 positions agree with TRBD1. In germline, CDR1 is KGHSH, CDR2 LQKENI. The ends lost 2 bases at V and 8 bases at J; junction bases unmatched: 2. The length of the CDR3 is 12 residues. The DNA for the CDR3 is TGTGCCAGCTCACCATCGGACAGGGAAGCTTTCTTT. Translated, it gives CASSPSDREAFF.

This clonotype was found many times. The chain joins TRBV6-5 to TRBJ2-7, with D unresolved. Germline V lookup: CDR1 MNHEY, CDR2 SVGAGI. The CDR3 spans 14 residues. Trimming removed 3 bases at V and 3 bases at J, with 12 bases between. The CDR3 DNA reads TGTGCCAGCAGTTATAACAATCCTGGCTACGAGCAGTACTTC. This codes for CASSYNNPGYEQYF.

The V gene is TRBV4-3, the J gene TRBJ2-5, with unresolved D. Per the germline V gene, CDR1 is LGHNA and CDR2 is YSLEER. The CDR3 has 16 residues. The V gene lost 4 bases and the J gene lost 1 base, with 16 bases spanning the gap. This CDR3 is CASSLLLTAFQETQYF. The CDR3 nucleotides read TGCGCCAGCAGCCTACTCCTTACAGCGTTCCAAGAGACCCAGTACTTC.

This clonotype showed up many times. CDR3 region: CASSIRTGDTDTQYF. The CDR3 DNA is TGTGCCAGTAGTATAAGGACAGGGGATACAGATACGCAGTATTTT. This chain links TRBV19 with TRBJ2-3; 9 bases line up with TRBD1. V shed 2 bases and J 3 bases; nucleotides not matched to a gene: 3. The CDR3 has 15 amino acids. Germline V CDR1 and CDR2: LNHDA, SQIVND (reference sequence).

At least ten counts were recorded for this clonotype. The CDR3 DNA reads TGCGCCAGCAAGGTATCCACGCACCAAGAGACCCAGTACTTC. Translated: CASKVSTHQETQYF. V usage is TRBV5-1 and J usage is TRBJ2-5, with D unresolved. Germline loops: CDR1 SGHRS, CDR2 YFSETQ. This CDR3 contains 14 residues. V gave up 6 bases and J gave up 0 bases, with 12 bases separating them.

This clonotype was seen only a few times. The rearrangement uses TRBV4-1 and TRBJ2-7; D is unresolved. V shed 0 bases and J shed 4 bases, with 7 bases lying between them. This CDR3 has 13 amino acids. Germline assignment: CDR1 MGHRA and CDR2 YSYEKL. The CDR3 region has the DNA TGCGCCAGCAGCCAAGACCGGGTGTACGAGCAGTACTTC. It translates to CASSQDRVYEQYF.

In its sample, this clonotype was seen many times. The chain has TRBV4-2 and TRBJ2-1; D is possibly TRBD2 (6 bases). Per germline, CDR1 LGHNA and CDR2 YNFKEQ. CDR3 size: 14 residues. V gave up 4 bases and J gave up 7 bases, with 14 bases separating them. This CDR3 reads CASSRRAEGNEQFF. The CDR3 nucleotides are TGTGCCAGCAGCCGGAGGGCAGAGGGGAATGAGCAGTTCTTC.

This clonotype occurred many times. The J gene is TRBJ1-5, the V gene TRBV29-1, with D possibly TRBD1 on 6 matching bases. The V and J ends lost 4 bases and 7 bases respectively, with 14 bases between them. The CDR3 is 13 residues long. Per the germline V gene, CDR1 is SQVTM and CDR2 is ANQGSEA. The CDR3 loop is CSVAGASRQPQHF. CDR3 sequence (DNA): TGCAGCGTTGCGGGGGCCTCCAGACAGCCCCAGCATTTT.

The sample holds many counts of this clonotype. The chain links TRBV28 to TRBJ1-2; 9 bases are a match to TRBD1. CDR1 is MDHEN and CDR2 is SYDVKM in the germline V gene. The V gene end was trimmed by 6 bases and the J gene end by 6 bases; junction bases not matched to a gene: 11. CDR3 size: 15 residues. The CDR3 DNA reads as TGTGCCAGCAGCTCCCATCCCGGGACAGGGAATGGCTACACCTTC. It codes for CASSSHPGTGNGYTF.

This clonotype was observed at least ten times. CDR3 in amino acids: CSARDGTSGYNEQFF. The CDR3 DNA follows: TGCAGTGCTAGAGACGGGACTAGCGGTTACAATGAGCAGTTCTTC. This chain joins TRBV20-1 and TRBJ2-1; 11 bases are shared with TRBD2. V gave up 0 bases and J gave up 4 bases; unmatched junction bases: 2. Germline lookup yields CDR1 DFQATT and CDR2 SNEGSKA (reference sequence). CDR3 length: 15 amino acids.

This clonotype was counted ten times or more. CDR3 loop: CASSLGVQKTQYF. The CDR3 coding sequence is TGTGCCAGCAGTTTAGGGGTACAGAAGACCCAGTACTTC. The V and J genes are TRBV12-3 or TRBV12-4 and TRBJ2-5; the D is unclear. The CDR3 consists of 13 residues. V dropped 1 base and J dropped 6 bases, with 9 bases sitting between them.

At least ten counts were recorded for this clonotype. The CDR3 DNA is TGTGCCAGCAGTTACAATCGACAGGGGTACGAGCAGTACGTC. Its protein is CASSYNRQGYEQYV. The rearrangement links TRBV6-6 to TRBJ2-7, with 8 bases identical to TRBD1. Germline values: CDR1 MNHNY, CDR2 SVGAGI (reference sequence). J gave up 4 bases and V 2 bases, and 4 bases lay outside the gene matches. The length of the CDR3 is 14 residues.

At least ten counts were recorded for this clonotype. The CDR3 here is CSPGGTGGNEQFF. As DNA, the CDR3 is TGCAGTCCTGGGGGGACGGGAGGCAATGAGCAGTTCTTC. The gene calls are TRBV20-1 and TRBJ2-1, with 7 bases matching TRBD2. Germline V gene sequence: CDR1 DFQATT, CDR2 SNEGSKA (reference sequence). The length of the CDR3 is 13 residues. V shed 8 bases, J shed 6 bases, and the junction held 10 bases outside the gene matches.

This clonotype was counted many times. The V gene is TRBV6-5, the J gene TRBJ2-3; 8 positions agree with TRBD1. Germline V gene lookup returns CDR1 MNHEY and CDR2 SVGAGI. CDR3 length equals 13 residues. V shed 6 bases, J shed 6 bases, and the junction held 5 bases outside the gene matches. CDR3 sequence (DNA): TGTGCCAGCAGCCGCAGGGGGCGGGATACGCAGTATTTT. Residues: CASSRRGRDTQYF.

This clonotype came up many times. The V call is TRBV28, the J call TRBJ1-6; 8 bases map to TRBD1. CDR1 and CDR2 (germline): MDHEN, SYDVKM. This CDR3 region has 16 residues. With 3 bases clipped from V and 8 bases from J, the junction kept 9 bases outside the gene matches. DNA of the CDR3: TGTGCCAGCAGTTTGGCGGCAGGGGGCGCCTATTCACCCCTCCACTTT. It codes for CASSLAAGGAYSPLHF.

This clonotype appeared many times. The chain combines TRBV28 with TRBJ2-7; 7 bases are shared with TRBD1. Germline V CDR1 and CDR2: MDHEN, SYDVKM. This CDR3 contains 14 residues. J was trimmed by 9 bases and V by 4 bases; bases with no gene match: 12. For the CDR3, the DNA is TGTGCCAGCAGTTCAGGGGGAACCGATTCAAGGCAGTACGTC. Encoded protein: CASSSGGTDSRQYV.

This clonotype was seen many times. The chain is built from TRBV19 and TRBJ2-3; D unclear. Per germline, CDR1 LNHDA and CDR2 SQIVND (reference sequence). The CDR3 extends over 16 amino acids. Deletions cut 3 bases from V and 0 bases from J, with 13 bases between. CDR3 nucleotide sequence: TGTGCCAGTAGTATTGGGTATGAGCCTAGCACAGATACGCAGTATTTT. It codes for CASSIGYEPSTDTQYF.

The sample holds many counts of this clonotype. The junction does not match germline at one end; this may be a read error. The chain employs TRBV28 and TRBJ1-4; 10 bases line up with TRBD1. CDR1 and CDR2 from the germline V gene are MDHEN and SYDVKM. CDR3 length equals 15 residues. CDR3 nucleotide sequence: TGTGCCAGCAGTTTCGGGGGACAGGGGCATGAAACACTGTTTTTT. Translating gives CASSFGGQGHETLFF.